This TCR beta chain stems from a study of shared clonotypes between healthy human individuals. General study findings and limits: In having few donors, the study represented limited genetic and exposure-history diversity. Despite large depth, sorted-subset datasets appeared incompletely sequenced. Larger estimated richness was generally seen in naive subsets than in memory subsets. Non-shared clonotypes displayed generation probabilities falling below those of clonotypes present in all four donors.

TCRdb keeps only in-frame clones here, not all; method: immunoSEQ multiplex PCR. Among some 1.5 million clones listed, around 97% were seen once. As regards this clone: Its antigen is undetermined.

V shed 2 bases, J shed 1 base, and the junction held 4 bases outside the gene matches. This CDR3 comprises 15 residues. CDR1 and CDR2 (germline): SGHAT, FQNNGV. The chain recombines TRBV11-2 with TRBJ2-7, with 8 bases matching TRBD1. The receptor was derived from a man between 25 and 39 years old in good health. The material sequenced was naive CD4+ T cells sorted from blood. Subset of the sample: CD45RA+ positively selected. The CDR3 DNA sequence: TGTGCCAGCAGCTTAAGCAGGGGGCGTTCCTACGAGCAGTACTTC. This sequence encodes CASSLSRGRSYEQYF. Full variable domain (remainder filled in from reference TRBV11-2 and TRBJ2-7): EAGVAQSPRYKIIEKRQSVAFWCNPISGHATLYWYQQILGQGPKLLIQFQNNGVVDDSQLPKDRFSAERLKGVDSTLKIQPAKLEDSAVYLCASSLSRGRSYEQYFGPGTRLTVT.